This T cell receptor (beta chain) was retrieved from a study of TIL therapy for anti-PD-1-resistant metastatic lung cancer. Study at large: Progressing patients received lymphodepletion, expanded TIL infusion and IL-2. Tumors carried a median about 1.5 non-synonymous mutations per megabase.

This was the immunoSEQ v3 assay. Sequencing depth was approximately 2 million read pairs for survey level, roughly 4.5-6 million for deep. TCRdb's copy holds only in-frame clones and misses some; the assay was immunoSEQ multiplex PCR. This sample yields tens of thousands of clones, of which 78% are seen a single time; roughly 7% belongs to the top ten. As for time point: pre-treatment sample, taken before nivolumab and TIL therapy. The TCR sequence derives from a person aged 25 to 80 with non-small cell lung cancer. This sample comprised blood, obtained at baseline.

Here the CDR3 DNA reads TGTGCCTGGAGACCCAGCGGGAGGGCTGAGTGGGAGACCCAGTACTTC. This encodes CAWRPSGRAEWETQYF. The genes are TRBV30 and TRBJ2-5, with 10 nucleotides matching TRBD2. Germline V CDR1 and CDR2: GTSNPN, SVGIG (reference sequence). The CDR3 runs 16 residues. V lost 3 bases and J lost 5; bases outside the gene matches: 12.